Listed below are T cell receptor beta chains from one sample, sequenced in a study of molecular identifiers for immune sequencing clone quantification. In TCRdb, the PCR reads were re-called with MiXCR into one record per CDR3 protein. The sample yields some 680,000 distinct CDR3 sequences, 25% seen once. Material: naive CD8+ T cells from blood, with Jurkat cell RNA spiked in. The receptors shown here come from a human donor in good health. Some libraries in this study had Jurkat cell RNA spiked in. CDR3s include the opening cysteine and the closing phenylalanine or tryptophan. The D gene is left open where the match is weak. The size of a clone is reported for some rows only, either as once, few or many, or as a class for expanded clones.

>TRBV5-6|TRBJ2-5|TRBD2|.|15
CASSLGGGMEETQYF
TGTGCCAGCAGCTTGGGCGGGGGGATGGAAGAGACCCAGTACTTC
>TRBV30|TRBJ1-4|TRBD1|.|15
CAWSDQLTGFEKLFF
TGTGCCTGGAGCGATCAATTGACAGGGTTTGAAAAACTGTTTTTT
>TRBV24-1|TRBJ2-3|.|few|14
CATKRQPSTDTQYF
TGTGCCACCAAGAGACAGCCAAGCACAGATACGCAGTATTTT
>TRBV5-1|TRBJ1-2|.|.|13
CASSLEAPYGYTF
TGCGCCAGCAGCTTGGAGGCTCCATATGGCTACACCTTC
>TRBV23-1|TRBJ2-1|.|.|16
CASSPRRQASYNEQFF
TGCGCCAGCAGTCCAAGGAGGCAGGCCTCCTACAATGAGCAGTTCTTC
>TRBV4-3|TRBJ1-5|.|many|14
CASSRVVGLESQHF
TGCGCCAGCAGCCGAGTCGTTGGATTGGAGTCCCAGCATTTT
>TRBV4-3|TRBJ1-6|.|.|17
CASSRDDMSSYNSPLHF
TGCGCCAGCAGCCGAGACGACATGAGCTCCTATAATTCACCCCTCCACTTT
>TRBV7-8|TRBJ1-1|TRBD1|.|16
CASNPALRQGYTEAFF
TGTGCCAGCAACCCTGCTTTGAGACAGGGGTATACTGAAGCTTTCTTT
>TRBV13|TRBJ2-3|.|.|16
CASSLGGVAPTDTQYF
TGTGCCAGCAGCTTAGGGGGGGTAGCCCCCACAGATACGCAGTATTTT
>TRBV7-2|TRBJ2-5|.|.|16
CASSLTPGGDQETQYF
TGTGCCAGCAGCTTAACTCCAGGGGGGGACCAAGAGACCCAGTACTTC
>TRBV24-1|TRBJ2-1|TRBD2|many|13
CATSDLAGDEQFF
TGTGCCACCAGTGACTTAGCGGGAGATGAGCAGTTCTTC
>TRBV5-8|TRBJ2-3|.|.|15
CASSGDGTSTDTQYF
TGTGCCAGCAGTGGGGACGGAACCAGCACAGATACGCAGTATTTT
>TRBV28|TRBJ2-5|.|.|14
CASSLERYQETQYF
TGTGCCAGCAGTTTAGAGCGGTACCAAGAGACCCAGTACTTC
>TRBV13|TRBJ2-7|TRBD1|many|14
CASSSGDRGYEQYF
TGTGCCAGCAGCTCGGGGGACAGGGGCTACGAGCAGTACTTC
>TRBV5-5|TRBJ2-4|.|.|15
CAWRVPGVAKNIQYF
TGTGCCTGGCGTGTTCCAGGAGTAGCCAAAAACATTCAGTACTTC
>TRBV27|TRBJ2-7|TRBD1|few|14
CASTPGTGHNEQYF
TGTGCCAGCACCCCCGGGACAGGGCACAACGAGCAGTACTTC
>TRBV2|TRBJ2-3|.|once|17
CASSDLFAGQTTETQYF
TGTGCCAGCAGTGATCTTTTTGCGGGACAGACCACAGAAACGCAGTATTTT
>TRBV10-2|TRBJ2-3|.|.|18
CASSVSDRFSPSTDTQYF
TGCGCCAGCAGTGTGTCAGACAGGTTTTCCCCGAGCACAGATACGCAGTATTTT
>TRBV2|TRBJ1-2|.|.|13
CASSDRYNHGYTF
TGTGCCAGCAGTGATCGCTACAATCATGGCTACACCTTC
>TRBV19|TRBJ2-7|TRBD2|few|14
CASSPTSAHYEQYF
TGTGCCAGTAGCCCTACTAGCGCCCACTACGAGCAGTACTTC
>TRBV12-3/TRBV12-4|TRBJ2-1|.|few|16
CASSGGHNPLYNEQFF
TGTGCCAGCAGTGGGGGCCACAACCCACTCTACAATGAGCAGTTCTTC
>TRBV2|TRBJ2-5|TRBD2|.|16
CASSEWLAGTQETRYF
TGTGCCAGCAGTGAGTGGCTAGCGGGGACACAAGAGACCCGGTACTTC
>TRBV19|TRBJ2-5|TRBD1|.|14
CASSTDRAQETQYF
TGTGCCAGTAGCACGGACAGGGCGCAAGAGACCCAGTACTTC
>TRBV29-1|TRBJ2-1|.|few|17
CSVEDGGRTNSYNEQFF
TGCAGCGTTGAAGACGGGGGGCGGACCAACTCCTACAATGAGCAGTTCTTC
>TRBV12-3/TRBV12-4|TRBJ1-4|TRBD1|.|15
CASSWTGQDNEELFF
TGTGCCAGCAGTTGGACGGGACAGGATAATGAAGAACTGTTTTTT
>TRBV6-2/TRBV6-3|TRBJ2-3|TRBD2|.|17
CASSWETSGGPGDTQYF
TGTGCCAGCAGTTGGGAGACTAGCGGGGGGCCGGGAGATACGCAGTATTTT
>TRBV14|TRBJ2-7|TRBD2|many|15
CASSPRLAGGQEQYF
TGTGCCAGCAGCCCTAGACTAGCGGGAGGGCAGGAGCAGTACTTC
>TRBV20-1|TRBJ2-1|TRBD2|few|14
CSASRGLAGEEQFF
TGCAGTGCTAGCAGGGGACTAGCGGGAGAGGAGCAGTTCTTC
>TRBV6-2/TRBV6-3|TRBJ1-1|.|many|16
CASSYSQGPADTEAFF
TGTGCCAGCAGTTACTCGCAGGGGCCGGCGGACACTGAAGCTTTCTTT
>TRBV4-3|TRBJ2-7|.|.|17
CASSQDFSPDGSYEQYF
TGCGCCAGCAGCCAAGATTTTTCTCCCGACGGGTCCTACGAGCAGTACTTC
>TRBV20-1|TRBJ2-7|TRBD2|.|14
CSARDGLGRYEQYF
TGCAGTGCTAGAGATGGACTAGGACGTTACGAGCAGTACTTC
>TRBV2|TRBJ1-5|.|few|13
CASSDIGPQPQHF
TGTGCCAGCAGTGATATCGGCCCCCAGCCCCAGCATTTT
>TRBV20-1|TRBJ2-7|.|few|14
CSVSDASSSYEQYF
TGCAGTGTCAGCGATGCGAGTAGCTCCTACGAGCAGTACTTC
>TRBV5-1|TRBJ2-7|TRBD2|many|16
CASSGLAGGPYEEQYF
TGCGCCAGCAGCGGGCTAGCGGGAGGGCCATATGAAGAGCAGTACTTC
>TRBV5-1|TRBJ1-5|TRBD1|many|19
CASSFNFLTGTGGNQPQHF
TGCGCCAGCAGCTTCAACTTCCTAACCGGGACAGGGGGCAATCAGCCCCAGCATTTT
>TRBV4-3|TRBJ2-7|.|few|14
CASSQDVASYEQYF
TGCGCCAGCAGCCAAGATGTCGCGTCCTACGAGCAGTACTTC
>TRBV4-1|TRBJ1-1|TRBD1|.|19
CASSQEWAVSGGGDTEAFF
TGCGCCAGCAGCCAAGAATGGGCGGTGTCAGGGGGGGGAGACACTGAAGCTTTCTTT
>TRBV27|TRBJ2-1|TRBD2|many|15
CASSLRGGGYNEQFF
TGTGCCAGCAGTTTACGTGGCGGGGGCTACAATGAGCAGTTCTTC
>TRBV19|TRBJ1-1|.|.|12
CVSSIGPAEAFF
TGTGTCAGTAGTATAGGTCCGGCCGAAGCTTTCTTT
>TRBV24-1|TRBJ1-2|.|few|12
CATRQDPYGYAF
TGTGCCACCAGGCAGGACCCGTATGGCTACGCCTTC
>TRBV27|TRBJ2-3|.|few|16
CASSPRDWESTDTQYF
TGTGCCAGCAGTCCTCGGGACTGGGAAAGCACAGATACGCAGTATTTT
>TRBV6-2/TRBV6-3|TRBJ2-1|.|few|15
CASSYLWDTTDEQFF
TGTGCCAGCAGTTATCTTTGGGACACCACAGATGAGCAGTTCTTC
>TRBV5-1|TRBJ2-1|.|many|15
CASSLISGAYNEQFF
TGCGCCAGCAGCTTGATTAGCGGAGCCTACAATGAGCAGTTCTTC
>TRBV4-2|TRBJ1-1|.|many|14
CASSLSEGGSEAFF
TGTGCCAGCAGCCTCAGTGAGGGGGGGTCTGAAGCTTTCTTT